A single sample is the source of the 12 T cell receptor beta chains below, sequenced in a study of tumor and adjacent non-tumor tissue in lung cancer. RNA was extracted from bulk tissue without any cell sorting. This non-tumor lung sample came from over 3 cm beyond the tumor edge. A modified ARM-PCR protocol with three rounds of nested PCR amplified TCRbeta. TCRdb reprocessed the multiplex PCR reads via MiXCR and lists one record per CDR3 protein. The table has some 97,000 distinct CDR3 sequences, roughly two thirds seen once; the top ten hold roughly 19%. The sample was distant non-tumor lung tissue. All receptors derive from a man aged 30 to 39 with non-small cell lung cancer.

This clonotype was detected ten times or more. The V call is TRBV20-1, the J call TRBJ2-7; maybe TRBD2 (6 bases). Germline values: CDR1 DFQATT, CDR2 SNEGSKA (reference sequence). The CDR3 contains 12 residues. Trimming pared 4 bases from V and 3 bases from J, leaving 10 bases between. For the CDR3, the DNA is TGCAGTGCTACGGGACTTGGCTACGAGCAGTACTTC. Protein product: CSATGLGYEQYF.

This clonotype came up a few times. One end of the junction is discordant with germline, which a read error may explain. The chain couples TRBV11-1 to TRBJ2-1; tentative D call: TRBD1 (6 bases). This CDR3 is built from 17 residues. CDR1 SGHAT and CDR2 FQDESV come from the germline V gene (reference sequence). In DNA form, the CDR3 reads TGTGGCAGCACCCTCGGTGGGGCAGGGGAGTCCTACAATGAGCAGTTCTTC. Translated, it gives CGSTLGGAGESYNEQFF.

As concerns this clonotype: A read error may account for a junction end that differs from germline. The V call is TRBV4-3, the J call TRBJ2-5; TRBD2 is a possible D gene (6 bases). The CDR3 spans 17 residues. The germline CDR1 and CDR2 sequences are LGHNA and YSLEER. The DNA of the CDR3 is TGCGCCAGCAACCAAGATCTGCCGGGGGTCATCCAAGAGACCCAGTACTTC. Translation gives CASNQDLPGVIQETQYF.

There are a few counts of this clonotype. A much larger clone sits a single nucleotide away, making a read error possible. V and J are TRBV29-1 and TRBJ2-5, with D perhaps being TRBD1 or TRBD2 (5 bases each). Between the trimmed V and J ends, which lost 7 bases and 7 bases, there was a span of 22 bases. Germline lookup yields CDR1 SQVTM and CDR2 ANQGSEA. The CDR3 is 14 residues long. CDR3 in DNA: TGCAGCGCCACCGGGGCCTTCCTCCGGGGGACCCAGTACTTC. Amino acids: CSATGAFLRGTQYF.

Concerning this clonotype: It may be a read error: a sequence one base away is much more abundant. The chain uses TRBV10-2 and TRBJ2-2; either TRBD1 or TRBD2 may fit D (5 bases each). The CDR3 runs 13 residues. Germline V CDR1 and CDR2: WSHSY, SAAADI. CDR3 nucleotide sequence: TGCACCAGCAGTCCTCGGGGCATCGGGGAGCTGTTTTTT. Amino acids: CTSSPRGIGELFF.

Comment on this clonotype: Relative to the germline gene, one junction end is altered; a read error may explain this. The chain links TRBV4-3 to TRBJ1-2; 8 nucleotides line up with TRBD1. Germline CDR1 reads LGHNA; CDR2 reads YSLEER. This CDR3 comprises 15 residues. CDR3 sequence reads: CAGSQNQGQALGYTF. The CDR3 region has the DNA TGCGCCGGCAGCCAAAATCAGGGACAGGCCTTGGGCTACACCTTC.

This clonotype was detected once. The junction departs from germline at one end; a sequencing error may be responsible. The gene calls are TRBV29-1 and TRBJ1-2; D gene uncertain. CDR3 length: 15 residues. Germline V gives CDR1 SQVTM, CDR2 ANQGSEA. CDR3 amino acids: CSIDVAGAVLGGYTF. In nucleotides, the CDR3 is TGCAGCATTGATGTGGCAGGAGCGGTCCTGGGAGGCTACACCTTC.

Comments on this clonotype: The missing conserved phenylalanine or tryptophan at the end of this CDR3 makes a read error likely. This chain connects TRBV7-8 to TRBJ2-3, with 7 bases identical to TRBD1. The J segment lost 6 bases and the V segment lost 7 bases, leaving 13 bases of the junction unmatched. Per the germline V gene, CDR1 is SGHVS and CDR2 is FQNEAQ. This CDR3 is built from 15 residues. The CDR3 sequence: CASTDRDSYTDTQYY. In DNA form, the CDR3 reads TGTGCCAGCACCGACCGGGACAGCTACACGGATACGCAGTATTAT.

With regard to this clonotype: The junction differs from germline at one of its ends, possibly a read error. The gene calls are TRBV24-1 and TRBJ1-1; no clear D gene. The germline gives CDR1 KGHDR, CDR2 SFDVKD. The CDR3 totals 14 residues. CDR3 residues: CATSDGREATEALF. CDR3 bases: TGTGCCACCAGTGATGGGAGGGAGGCGACTGAAGCTCTCTTT.

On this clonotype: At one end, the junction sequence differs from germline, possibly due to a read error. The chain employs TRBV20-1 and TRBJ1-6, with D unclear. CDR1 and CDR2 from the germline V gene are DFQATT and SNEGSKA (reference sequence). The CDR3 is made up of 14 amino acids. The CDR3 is CSVIDSTYNSRLHF. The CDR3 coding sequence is TGTAGCGTTATTGATAGCACCTATAATTCACGCCTCCACTTT.

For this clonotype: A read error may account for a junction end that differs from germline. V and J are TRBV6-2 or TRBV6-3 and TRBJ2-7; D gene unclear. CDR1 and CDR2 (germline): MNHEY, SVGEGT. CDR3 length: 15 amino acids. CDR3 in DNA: TGTGCCAGTAGTTACCCGACCAGGAACCTTTACGAGCAGTACTTC. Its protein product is CASSYPTRNLYEQYF.

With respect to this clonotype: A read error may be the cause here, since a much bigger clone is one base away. The CDR3 spells CASSLVVTAEKLFF. In nucleotides, the CDR3 is TGTGCCAGCAGCTTAGTCGTGACAGCTGAAAAACTGTTTTTT. This sequence joins TRBV7-9 and TRBJ1-4; TRBD1 is a possible D gene (5 bases). V lost 1 base to trimming and J lost 7 bases, with 10 bases between them. The CDR3 spans 14 residues. Per the germline V gene, CDR1 is SEHNR and CDR2 is FQNEAQ (reference sequence).